The rows below give T cell receptor beta chains drawn from one sample of a study of Graves' ophthalmopathy and Graves' hyperthyroidism. One entry per CDR3 protein, called by TCRdb with MiXCR from the multiplex PCR reads. This table has over 450,000 distinct CDR3 sequences, 13% to 15% appearing once. The sequenced sample consisted of blood. These receptors were collected from a woman aged 25 to 39 with Graves' ophthalmopathy. Both conserved end residues are part of each CDR3. A D gene is named only where the DNA matches it firmly. Clone size is shown for a subset of rows, as once, few, many or a class of expanded clone.

TRBV28	.	TRBJ1-1	few	CASSLDDMNTEAFF	TGTGCCAGCAGTTTGGACGACATGAACACTGAAGCTTTCTTT
TRBV30	TRBD1	TRBJ1-1	few	CACGRAWPGQMNTEAFF	TGTGCCTGCGGGAGAGCCTGGCCGGGACAGATGAACACTGAAGCTTTCTTT
TRBV7-8	.	TRBJ1-5	many	CASSLAVSYQPQHF	TGTGCCAGCAGCTTAGCCGTCAGCTATCAGCCCCAGCATTTT
TRBV20-1	TRBD2	TRBJ2-3	.	CSARKRLAGGSDTQYF	TGCAGTGCCAGAAAAAGACTAGCGGGAGGATCAGATACGCAGTATTTT
TRBV3-1	TRBD2	TRBJ2-4	.	CASSQGKLAGVSIGKNIQYF	TGTGCCAGCAGCCAAGGCAAACTAGCGGGAGTATCAATTGGCAAAAACATTCAGTACTTC
TRBV27	TRBD2	TRBJ2-2	many	CASSFARSGSTEAGELFF	TGTGCCAGCAGTTTTGCCCGTAGCGGGAGCACGGAGGCCGGGGAGCTGTTTTTT
TRBV6-1	.	TRBJ2-7	many	CASSETVYEQYF	TGTGCCAGCAGTGAAACAGTCTACGAGCAGTACTTC
TRBV28	.	TRBJ1-1	many	CASSFGQGIGWTEAFF	TGTGCCAGCAGTTTCGGGCAGGGAATAGGTTGGACTGAAGCTTTCTTT
TRBV7-9	TRBD1	TRBJ1-5	many	CASSEQGAGQPQHF	TGTGCCAGCAGCGAACAGGGGGCAGGTCAGCCCCAGCATTTT
TRBV2	.	TRBJ2-5	many	CASSEQVSLSETQYF	TGTGCCAGCAGTGAGCAGGTCTCCTTGTCGGAGACCCAGTACTTC
TRBV7-9	TRBD1	TRBJ1-2	.	CASSRDRADGYTF	TGTGCCAGCAGCAGGGACAGGGCAGATGGCTACACCTTC
TRBV12-3/TRBV12-4	.	TRBJ2-4	many	CASSKTGSKNIQYF	TGTGCCAGCAGTAAAACAGGCTCCAAAAACATTCAGTACTTC
TRBV2	.	TRBJ1-2	many	CVSSEGLGYTF	TGTGTCAGCAGTGAAGGGCTCGGCTACACCTTC
TRBV6-2/TRBV6-3	TRBD1	TRBJ1-2	.	CASSQTGIRGYTF	TGTGCCAGCAGTCAGACAGGGATACGGGGCTACACCTTC
TRBV6-5	.	TRBJ1-1	many	CASSYLERPGSTEAFF	TGTGCCAGCAGTTACTTAGAGAGGCCGGGGAGCACTGAAGCTTTCTTT
TRBV6-5	.	TRBJ1-2	once	CASSYSSPDTNYGYTF	TGTGCCAGCAGTTACTCATCCCCGGACACTAACTATGGCTACACCTTC
TRBV6-5	.	TRBJ2-2	many	CASSYLRQNTGELFF	TGTGCCAGCAGTTACCTAAGACAGAACACCGGGGAGCTGTTTTTT
TRBV18	TRBD2	TRBJ2-5	.	CASSLRQRGETQYF	TGTGCCAGCTCACTTCGACAGCGGGGAGAGACCCAGTACTTC
TRBV28	.	TRBJ1-2	many	CASSPHRYYGYTF	TGTGCCAGCAGTCCTCACCGGTACTATGGCTACACCTTC
TRBV12-3/TRBV12-4	TRBD1	TRBJ2-5	many	CASSRNRGLEETQYF	TGTGCCAGCAGTAGGAACAGGGGTTTGGAGGAGACCCAGTACTTC
TRBV13	TRBD1	TRBJ1-6	many	CASSLGPDRGSPLHF	TGTGCCAGCAGCTTAGGGCCGGACAGGGGTTCACCCCTCCACTTT
TRBV20-1	.	TRBJ2-2	many	CSAKLAGKGATGELFF	TGCAGTGCTAAATTAGCGGGCAAGGGGGCCACCGGGGAGCTGTTTTTT
TRBV10-3	TRBD2	TRBJ2-7	many	CAISYGLADEQYF	TGTGCCATCAGTTACGGACTAGCGGACGAGCAGTACTTC
TRBV2	TRBD1	TRBJ2-7	many	CASKRDRSSYEQYF	TGTGCCAGCAAAAGGGACAGGAGCTCCTACGAGCAGTACTTC